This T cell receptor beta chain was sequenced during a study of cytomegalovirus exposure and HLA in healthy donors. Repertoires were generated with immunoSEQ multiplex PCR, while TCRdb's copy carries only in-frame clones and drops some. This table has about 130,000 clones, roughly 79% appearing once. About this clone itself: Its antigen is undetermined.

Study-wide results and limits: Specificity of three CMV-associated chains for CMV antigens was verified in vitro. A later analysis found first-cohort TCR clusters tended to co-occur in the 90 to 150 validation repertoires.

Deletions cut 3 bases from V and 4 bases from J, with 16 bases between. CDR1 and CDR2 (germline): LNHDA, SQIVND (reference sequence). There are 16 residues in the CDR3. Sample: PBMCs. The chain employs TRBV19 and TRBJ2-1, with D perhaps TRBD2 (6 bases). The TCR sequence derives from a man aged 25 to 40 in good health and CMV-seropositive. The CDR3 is CASSIRTRGGYNEQFF. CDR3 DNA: TGTGCCAGTAGTATTCGGACCCGGGGAGGATACAATGAGCAGTTCTTC.